Listed here are 12 T cell receptor beta chains from one sample, sequenced in a study of blood T cells in healthy people across ages (dated by TCRdb to the mid-2010s). The library was obtained by 5' RACE. Sequencing was performed on an Illumina HiSeq 2500. The second PCR ran for roughly 7 to 11 cycles and used a J-beta primer mix along with a sample-barcoded 5' primer. TCRdb trimmed the raw reads at Q25, called clones with MiXCR and kept productive beta chains. When rows share a CDR3 protein, they turn into one entry using the most common DNA and genes. The sample table lists some 1,500,000 distinct CDR3 sequences, approximately 43% of them with a count of one. The ten biggest clones cover approximately 4.1% of the sample. The sequenced material came from blood. The receptors stem from a woman younger than 35 in good health.

The rearrangement uses TRBV6-5 and TRBJ2-3; TRBD2 matches at 10 bases. CDR3 length: 16 residues. Losses at the gene ends were 2 bases for V and 2 bases for J; bases not matched to a gene: 4. Germline V lookup: CDR1 MNHEY, CDR2 SVGAGI. The CDR3 sequence: CASSYAGLADTDTQYF. The CDR3 nucleotides read TGTGCCAGCAGTTACGCAGGACTAGCGGACACAGATACGCAGTATTTT.

This chain uses TRBV11-2 with TRBJ1-2, with D uncertain. Germline values: CDR1 SGHAT, CDR2 FQNNGV. The CDR3 loop spans 15 amino acids. Trimming took 3 bases from V and 3 from J, leaving 14 bases between them. The chain's CDR3 is CASSFHPKGYYGYTF. CDR3 nucleotides: TGTGCCAGCAGCTTCCACCCCAAGGGCTACTATGGCTACACCTTC.

The rearrangement uses TRBV29-1 and TRBJ2-1, with D hard to call. Germline-derived CDR1 and CDR2 are SQVTM and ANQGSEA. This CDR3 is 12 amino acids long. V was shortened by 7 bases and J by 4 bases, with 11 bases between the two germline ends. CDR3 loop: CSASYVYNEQFF. CDR3 nucleotide sequence: TGCAGCGCCTCGTATGTGTACAATGAGCAGTTCTTC.

The chain combines TRBV6-5 with TRBJ1-3; D is unclear. The CDR3 is 16 residues long. V lost 2 bases, J lost 0 bases, and 11 bases lay in between. Germline V lookup: CDR1 MNHEY, CDR2 SVGAGI. In DNA, the CDR3 is TGTGCCAGCAGTTACAATACTGCCTACTCTGGAAACACCATATATTTT. Encoded protein: CASSYNTAYSGNTIYF.

This clonotype was seen repeatedly, ten times or more. The genes are TRBV12-5 and TRBJ2-1; D call uncertain. Trimming shortened V by 0 bases and J by 7 bases, and 1 base separated the two germline ends. This CDR3 has 11 amino acids. Germline CDR1 LGHNT, CDR2 FRNRAP. CDR3 sequence: CASGLVNEQFF. The CDR3 DNA reads TGTGCTAGTGGTTTGGTAAATGAGCAGTTCTTC.

V is TRBV29-1 and J is TRBJ1-2; D gene unclear. This CDR3 has 15 residues. Per the germline V gene, CDR1 is SQVTM and CDR2 is ANQGSEA. With 3 bases removed from V and 4 bases from J, the gap between germline ends came to 18 bases. In DNA, the CDR3 is TGCAGCGTTGAGCCAGGAAGAAGGTCGCGCTATGGCTACACCTTC. Translation: CSVEPGRRSRYGYTF. Drawing the rest from reference TRBV29-1 and TRBJ1-2, the complete variable domain is SAVISQKPSRDICQRGTSLTIQCQVDSQVTMMFWYRQQPGQSLTLIATANQGSEATYESGFVIDKFPISRPNLTFSTLTVSNMSPEDSSIYLCSVEPGRRSRYGYTFGSGTRLTVV.

This clonotype was detected once. The V gene is TRBV12-3 or TRBV12-4, the J gene TRBJ2-1, with 9 bases matching TRBD1. This CDR3 has 12 amino acids. V lost 7 bases to trimming and J lost 15 bases; unmatched junction nucleotides: 10. CDR3 in DNA: TGTGCCAGCAAGGCCGGGACAGGGTCTTCGTTCTTC. It encodes CASKAGTGSSFF.

This clonotype came up many times. The germline gene is not matched at one end of the junction; a read error may be the cause. The gene calls are TRBV4-1 and TRBJ1-5; the D gene is possibly TRBD1 (6 bases). Germline V lookup: CDR1 MGHRA, CDR2 YSYEKL. The CDR3 is made up of 15 amino acids. The CDR3 sequence is CASSQTGSSNQPQHF. Written as DNA, the CDR3 is TGTGCCAGCAGCCAAACAGGGAGCAGCAATCAGCCCCAGCATTTT.

On this clonotype itself: One end of the junction varies from germline; a read error may be responsible. The chain is built from TRBV4-3 and TRBJ2-3; the match to TRBD2 covers 7 bases. The germline CDR1 and CDR2 sequences are LGHNA and YSLEER. The CDR3 consists of 13 residues. The CDR3 DNA reads TGTGCCAGCAGCCAAGATCTGGGGGGGACGCAGTATTTT. Its protein is CASSQDLGGTQYF.

This clonotype was found a few times. The V gene is TRBV12-3 or TRBV12-4, the J gene TRBJ1-2; 7 nucleotides agree with TRBD1. The CDR3 extends over 15 amino acids. The junction had 10 bases not matched to a gene; V was cut back by 1 base and J by 8 bases. The CDR3 loop reads CASSLGGQARRGYTF. CDR3 in DNA: TGTGCCAGCAGTTTAGGAGGACAGGCCAGACGGGGCTACACCTTC.

Note on this clonotype: A junction boundary mismatches the germline segment, possibly from a read error. This chain connects TRBV27 to TRBJ2-3; maybe TRBD1 (5 bases). The germline V gene has CDR1 MNHEY and CDR2 SMNVEV (reference sequence). The CDR3 length is 16 residues. Here the CDR3 reads CASSPLAGLSTATQYF. Written as DNA, the CDR3 is TGTGCCAGCAGTCCCCTGGCAGGGCTAAGCACAGCTACGCAGTATTTT.

V gene TRBV5-1 combines with J gene TRBJ1-2; maybe TRBD1 (6 bases). V lost 0 bases, J lost 3 bases, and 12 bases lay in between. Per germline, CDR1 SGHRS and CDR2 YFSETQ. This CDR3 is 15 amino acids long. This CDR3 is CASSLAVGGYYGYTF. In DNA, the CDR3 is TGCGCCAGCAGCTTGGCCGTTGGGGGCTACTATGGCTACACCTTC.